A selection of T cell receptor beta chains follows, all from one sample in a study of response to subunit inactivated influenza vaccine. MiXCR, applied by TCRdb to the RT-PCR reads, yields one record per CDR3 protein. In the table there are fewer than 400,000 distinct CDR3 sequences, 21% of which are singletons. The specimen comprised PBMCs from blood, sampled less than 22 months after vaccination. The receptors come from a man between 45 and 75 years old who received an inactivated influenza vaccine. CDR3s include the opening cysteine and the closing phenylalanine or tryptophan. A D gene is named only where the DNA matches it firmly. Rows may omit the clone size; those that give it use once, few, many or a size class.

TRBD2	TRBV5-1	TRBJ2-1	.	CASSLRLAGDVNEQFF	TGCGCCAGCAGCCTACGACTAGCGGGAGATGTGAATGAGCAGTTCTTC
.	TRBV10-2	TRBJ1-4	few	CASSEGVGKLFF	TGCGCCAGCAGTGAGGGGGTTGGAAAACTGTTTTTT
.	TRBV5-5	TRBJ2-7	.	CASSLGLYEQYF	TGTGCCAGCAGCTTGGGACTGTACGAGCAGTACTTC
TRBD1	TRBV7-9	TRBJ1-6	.	CASQGGEGAGPDSPLHF	TGTGCCAGCCAGGGCGGTGAGGGGGCAGGTCCTGATTCACCCCTCCACTTT
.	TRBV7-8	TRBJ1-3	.	CASSPRGRAGNTIYF	TGTGCCAGCAGCCCGCGGGGGCGGGCTGGAAACACCATATATTTT
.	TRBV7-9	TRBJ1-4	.	CASSSAREDREKLFF	TGTGCCAGCAGCTCCGCGAGGGAAGATCGTGAAAAACTGTTTTTT
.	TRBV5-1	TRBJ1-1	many	CASSLEMGGGTVAFF	TGCGCCAGCAGCTTGGAAATGGGGGGTGGTACGGTAGCTTTCTTT
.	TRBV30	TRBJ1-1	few	CAWSVRVRVGTEAFF	TGTGCCTGGAGCGTCCGGGTCCGTGTAGGGACTGAAGCTTTCTTT
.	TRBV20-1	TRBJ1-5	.	CSVSRGNSNQPQHF	TGCAGTGTTAGTAGGGGTAATAGCAATCAGCCCCAGCATTTT
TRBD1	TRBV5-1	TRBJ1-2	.	CASSLGLGTGNYGYTF	TGCGCCAGCAGCCTAGGCCTCGGGACAGGAAACTATGGCTACACCTTC
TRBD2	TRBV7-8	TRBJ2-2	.	CASSSQTSGGAGELFF	TGTGCCAGCAGCTCCCAGACTAGCGGGGGGGCCGGGGAGCTGTTTTTT
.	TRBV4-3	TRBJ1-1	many	CASSHGVALNTEAFF	TGCGCCAGCAGCCATGGGGTGGCCCTGAACACTGAAGCTTTCTTT
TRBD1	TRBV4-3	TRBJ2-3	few	CASSQYPGTGGTDTQYF	TGCGCCAGCAGCCAATATCCCGGGACAGGGGGCACAGATACGCAGTATTTT
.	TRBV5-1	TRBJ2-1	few	CASSLARQGGSYNEQFF	TGCGCCAGCAGCTTGGCCCGGCAGGGTGGGTCCTACAATGAGCAGTTCTTC
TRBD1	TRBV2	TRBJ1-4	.	CASSEMGQGNEKLFF	TGTGCCAGCAGTGAAATGGGACAGGGAAACGAAAAACTGTTTTTT
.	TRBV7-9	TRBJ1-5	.	CASSLALEAQHF	TGTGCCAGCAGCTTAGCACTGGAGGCCCAGCATTTT
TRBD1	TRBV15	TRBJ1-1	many	CATSRPARQGSNTEAFF	TGTGCCACCAGCAGACCGGCAAGACAGGGGTCGAACACTGAAGCTTTCTTT
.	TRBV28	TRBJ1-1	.	CASTDTRAEAFF	TGTGCCAGCACCGATACCAGGGCTGAAGCTTTCTTT
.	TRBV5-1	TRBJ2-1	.	CASSLVLTVTINEQFF	TGCGCCAGCAGCTTGGTATTAACAGTAACTATTAATGAGCAGTTCTTC
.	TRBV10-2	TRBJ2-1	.	CASSRLPQVNEQFF	TGCGCCAGCAGCCGCTTACCACAGGTCAATGAGCAGTTCTTC
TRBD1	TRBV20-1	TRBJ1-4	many	CSARGQGSSREKLFF	TGCAGTGCTAGGGGACAGGGGTCCTCAAGGGAAAAACTGTTTTTT
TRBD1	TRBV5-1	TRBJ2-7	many	CASSLTGGTYEQYF	TGCGCCAGCAGCTTGACAGGGGGGACCTACGAGCAGTACTTC
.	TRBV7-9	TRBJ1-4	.	CASSSLRGRTNEKLFF	TGTGCCAGCAGCTCACTGCGGGGGCGGACTAATGAAAAACTGTTTTTT
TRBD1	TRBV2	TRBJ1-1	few	CATPRQGANTEAFF	TGTGCCACCCCAAGGCAGGGGGCAAACACTGAAGCTTTCTTT
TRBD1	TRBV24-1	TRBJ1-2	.	CATSDRDRIYGYTF	TGTGCCACCAGTGACCGGGACAGGATCTATGGCTACACCTTC
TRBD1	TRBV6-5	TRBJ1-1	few	CASSHLPTGENTEAFF	TGTGCCAGCAGTCACCTCCCGACAGGGGAGAACACTGAAGCTTTCTTT
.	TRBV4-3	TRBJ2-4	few	CASSQDSGGSTKNIQYF	TGCGCCAGCAGCCAAGATTCCGGAGGATCAACCAAAAACATTCAGTACTTC
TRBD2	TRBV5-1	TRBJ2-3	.	CASAGTSGGANTQYF	TGCGCCAGCGCAGGGACTAGCGGGGGGGCGAATACGCAGTATTTT
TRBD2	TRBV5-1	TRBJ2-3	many	CASSPGTSGSTDTQYF	TGCGCCAGCAGCCCCGGGACTAGCGGGAGCACAGATACGCAGTATTTT
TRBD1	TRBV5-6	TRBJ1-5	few	CASSFGTGGYSNQPQHF	TGTGCCAGCAGCTTTGGGACAGGGGGATATAGCAATCAGCCCCAGCATTTT
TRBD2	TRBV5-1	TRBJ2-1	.	CASRLAGDYNEQFF	TGCGCCAGCAGACTAGCGGGGGACTACAATGAGCAGTTCTTC
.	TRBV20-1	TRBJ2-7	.	CSAGATHYSYEQYF	TGCAGTGCTGGAGCTACTCACTACTCCTACGAGCAGTACTTC
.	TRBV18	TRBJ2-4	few	CASSPPSRTLAKNIQYF	TGTGCCAGCTCACCACCGTCCAGGACCCTAGCCAAAAACATTCAGTACTTC
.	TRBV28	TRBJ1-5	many	CASGWDWGLQPQHF	TGTGCCAGCGGTTGGGATTGGGGGCTTCAGCCCCAGCATTTT
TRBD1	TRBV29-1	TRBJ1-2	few	CSIGTGSNYGYTF	TGCAGCATCGGGACAGGGTCTAACTATGGCTACACCTTC